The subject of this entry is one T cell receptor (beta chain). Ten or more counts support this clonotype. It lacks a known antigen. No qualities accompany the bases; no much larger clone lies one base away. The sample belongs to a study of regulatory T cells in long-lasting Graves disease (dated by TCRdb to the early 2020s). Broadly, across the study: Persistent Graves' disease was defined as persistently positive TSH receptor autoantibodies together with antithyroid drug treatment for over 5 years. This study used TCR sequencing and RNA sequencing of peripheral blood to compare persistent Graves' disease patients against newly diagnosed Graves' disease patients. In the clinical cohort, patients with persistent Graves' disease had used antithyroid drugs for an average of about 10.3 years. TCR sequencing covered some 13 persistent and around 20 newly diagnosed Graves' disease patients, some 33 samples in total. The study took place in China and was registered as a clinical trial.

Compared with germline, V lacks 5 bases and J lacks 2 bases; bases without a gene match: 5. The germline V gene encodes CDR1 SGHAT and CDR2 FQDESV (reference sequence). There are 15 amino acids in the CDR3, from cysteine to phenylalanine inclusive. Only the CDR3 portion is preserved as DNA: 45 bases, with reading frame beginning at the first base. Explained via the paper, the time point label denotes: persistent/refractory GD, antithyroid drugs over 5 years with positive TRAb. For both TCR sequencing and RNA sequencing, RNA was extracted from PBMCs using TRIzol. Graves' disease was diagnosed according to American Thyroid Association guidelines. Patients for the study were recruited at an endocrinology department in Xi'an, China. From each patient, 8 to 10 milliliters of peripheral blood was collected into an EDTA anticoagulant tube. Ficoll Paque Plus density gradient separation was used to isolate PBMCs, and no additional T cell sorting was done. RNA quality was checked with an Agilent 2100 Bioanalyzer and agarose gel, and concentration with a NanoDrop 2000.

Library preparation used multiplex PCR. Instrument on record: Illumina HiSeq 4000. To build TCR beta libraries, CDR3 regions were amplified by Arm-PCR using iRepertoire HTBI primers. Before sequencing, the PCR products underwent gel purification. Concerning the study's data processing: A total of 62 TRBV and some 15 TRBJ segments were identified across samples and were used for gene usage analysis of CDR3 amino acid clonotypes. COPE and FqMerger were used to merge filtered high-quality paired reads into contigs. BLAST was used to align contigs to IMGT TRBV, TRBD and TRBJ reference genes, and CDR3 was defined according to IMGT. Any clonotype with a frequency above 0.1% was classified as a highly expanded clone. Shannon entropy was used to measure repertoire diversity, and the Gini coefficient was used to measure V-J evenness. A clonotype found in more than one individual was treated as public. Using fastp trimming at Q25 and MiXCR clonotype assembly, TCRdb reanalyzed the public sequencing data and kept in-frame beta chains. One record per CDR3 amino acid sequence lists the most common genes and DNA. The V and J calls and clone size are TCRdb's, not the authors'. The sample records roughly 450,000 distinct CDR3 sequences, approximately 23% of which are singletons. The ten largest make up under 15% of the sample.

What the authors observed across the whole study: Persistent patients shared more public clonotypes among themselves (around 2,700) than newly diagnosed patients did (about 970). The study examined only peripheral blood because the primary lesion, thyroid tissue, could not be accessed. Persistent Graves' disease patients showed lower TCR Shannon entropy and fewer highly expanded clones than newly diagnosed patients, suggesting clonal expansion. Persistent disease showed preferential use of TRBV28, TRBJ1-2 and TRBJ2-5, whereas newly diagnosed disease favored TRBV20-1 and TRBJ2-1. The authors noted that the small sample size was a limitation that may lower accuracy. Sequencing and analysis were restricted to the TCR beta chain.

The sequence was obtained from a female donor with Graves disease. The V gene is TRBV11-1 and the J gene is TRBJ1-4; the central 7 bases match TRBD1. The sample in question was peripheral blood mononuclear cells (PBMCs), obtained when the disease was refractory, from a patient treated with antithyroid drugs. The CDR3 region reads CASSPGTATNEKLFF. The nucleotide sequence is TGTGCCAGCAGCCCTGGGACAGCGACTAATGAAAAACTGTTTTTT.